The 32 T cell receptor beta chains below all came from one sample that was sequenced in a study of blood T cell repertoires in COVID-19. Only in-frame clones appear in the TCRdb table, and some are missing; sequencing was by immunoSEQ multiplex PCR. The sample has hundreds of thousands of clones; less than 90% are singletons. The sample comprised peripheral blood. These receptors were obtained from a woman aged 55-70 years with COVID-19, enrolled during active disease.

The genes are TRBV4-2 and TRBJ2-3; D gene uncertain. The CDR3 totals 12 residues. The germline V gene has CDR1 LGHNA and CDR2 YNFKEQ. Trimming took off 4 bases at V and 2 bases at J, with 4 bases between the two ends. CDR3 region: CASSPYTDTQYF. Here the CDR3 DNA reads TGTGCCAGCAGCCCCTACACAGATACGCAGTATTTT.

This chain connects TRBV18 to TRBJ2-3; 15 bases line up with TRBD2. The CDR3 sequence is 19 residues long. The germline V gene encodes CDR1 KGHSH and CDR2 LQKENI. The trim removed 3 bases at V and 0 bases at J, leaving 7 bases unmatched. CDR3 DNA: TGTGCCAGCTCACCCGGACTAGCGGGGGGGCAAACTAGCACAGATACGCAGTATTTT. Its protein product is CASSPGLAGGQTSTDTQYF.

To note about this clone: The sample carries other DNA sequences with the same CDR3. This rearrangement joins TRBV3-1 (or the pseudogene TRBV3-2) to TRBJ2-1; the match to TRBD2 covers 11 bases. From germline, CDR1 is LGHDT and CDR2 YNNKEL (reference sequence). The CDR3 has 15 residues. The V and J ends lost 1 base and 4 bases, in that order; junction bases with no gene match: 0. This CDR3 reads CASSQVAGGYNEQFF. In nucleotides, the CDR3 is TGTGCCAGCAGCCAAGTAGCGGGGGGGTACAATGAGCAGTTCTTC.

This chain links TRBV18 with TRBJ2-5, with D perhaps TRBD1 (6 bases). Deletions cut 4 bases from V and 1 base from J, with 10 bases between. The CDR3 is 14 residues long. Germline V gives CDR1 KGHSH, CDR2 LQKENI. The CDR3: CASSRTVLQETQYF. The CDR3 DNA is TGTGCCAGCTCACGGACAGTGCTCCAAGAGACCCAGTACTTC.

This chain connects TRBV21-1 to TRBJ2-2; no DNA check was done on the table's D call, TRBD2. TRBV21-1 is a pseudogene. The CDR3 sequence is 15 residues long. In nucleotides, the CDR3 is TGTGCCAGCAGCAAAACGGAACACTATAGGGGGGAGCTGTTTTTT. Translation gives CASSKTEHYRGELFF.

This chain uses TRBV27 with TRBJ2-1, with 7 nucleotides matching TRBD2. Germline V gene sequence: CDR1 MNHEY, CDR2 SMNVEV (reference sequence). There are 15 residues in the CDR3. Germline trimming cut 3 bases from V and 9 bases from J; bases unmatched to any gene: 11. The CDR3 bases are TGTGCCAGCAGTTTTCCCGGGGGGTCCCATTTTGAGCAGTTCTTC. Translating gives CASSFPGGSHFEQFF.

The chain carries TRBV11-1 and TRBJ2-7; a possible D gene is TRBD2 (6 bases). The V end lost 11 bases, the J end lost 3 bases, and 23 bases lay between the germline ends. Germline values: CDR1 SGHAT, CDR2 FQDESV (reference sequence). The CDR3 length is 15 residues. The CDR3 region has the DNA TGTGCCCCCCCGTACGGGGGAGGCGTTAGCTACGAGCAGTACTTC. It codes for CAPPYGGGVSYEQYF.

The chain combines TRBV10-1 with TRBJ1-1, with D maybe TRBD1 (5 bases). Looked up from germline, CDR1 is WNHNN and CDR2 is SYGVQD (reference sequence). The V end lost 0 bases, the J end lost 1 base, and 12 bases lay between the germline ends. This CDR3 contains 16 residues. The CDR3 is CASSESKAGKNTEAFF. Here the CDR3 DNA reads TGCGCCAGCAGTGAGTCGAAGGCAGGGAAGAACACTGAAGCTTTCTTT.

A few counts support this clone. Here the CDR3 reads CASRTQGAGGYTF. CDR3 DNA sequence: TGTGCCAGCAGGACTCAGGGGGCCGGCGGCTACACCTTC. The chain employs TRBV12-3 or TRBV12-4 and TRBJ1-2, with 8 bases lining up with TRBD1. The trim removed 6 bases at V and 8 bases at J, leaving 8 bases unmatched. The CDR3 has 13 amino acids.

The chain recombines TRBV5-1 with TRBJ2-5, with D unclear. V lost 0 bases, J lost 4 bases, and 7 bases lay in between. Germline V gives CDR1 SGHRS, CDR2 YFSETQ. The length of the CDR3 is 13 residues. As DNA, the CDR3 is TGCGCCAGCAGCTTGGCCAGTTTAGAGACCCAGTACTTC. Amino acids: CASSLASLETQYF.

The chain employs TRBV7-3 and TRBJ1-1, with D tentatively TRBD1 (6 bases). Per the germline V gene, CDR1 is SGHTA and CDR2 is FQGTGA. The CDR3 runs to 14 residues. Deletions cut 3 bases from V and 1 base from J, with 9 bases between. CDR3 sequence: CASSFTGPNTEAFF. The CDR3 DNA sequence: TGTGCCAGCAGCTTCACAGGGCCGAACACTGAAGCTTTCTTT.

Notes on this clone: The sample contains more than one DNA sequence encoding this CDR3. This chain uses TRBV5-1 with TRBJ2-7; 7 nucleotides line up with TRBD1. Trimming at V came to 0 bases and at J to 2 bases, leaving 5 bases not matched to a gene. There are 15 residues in the CDR3. The V gene's germline CDR1 is SGHRS and CDR2 YFSETQ. CDR3 residues: CASSLALQGAYEQYF. In nucleotides, the CDR3 is TGCGCCAGCAGCTTGGCCCTCCAGGGGGCCTACGAGCAGTACTTC.

This chain links TRBV6-5 with TRBJ1-5; D not certain. Trimming shortened V by 6 bases and J by 6 bases, and 12 bases separated the two germline ends. CDR1 MNHEY and CDR2 SVGAGI come from the germline V gene. The CDR3 loop spans 13 amino acids. CDR3 nucleotides: TGTGCCAGCAGGGAGGGAGTCAGTCAGCCCCAGCATTTT. As protein: CASREGVSQPQHF.

The rearrangement joins TRBV7-8 to TRBJ2-2; D might be TRBD1 (5 bases). The CDR3 has 13 residues. Germline V gene data show CDR1 as SGHVS and CDR2 as FQNEAQ. With 7 bases removed from V and 1 base from J, the gap between germline ends came to 7 bases. CDR3 bases: TGTGCCAGCATAGACAGGAACACCGGGGAGCTGTTTTTT. Its protein product is CASIDRNTGELFF.

The chain uses TRBV11-1 and TRBJ2-7; D might be TRBD1 (6 bases). V was cut by 6 bases and J by 0 bases, with 9 bases left in between. Germline assignment: CDR1 SGHAT and CDR2 FQDESV (reference sequence). This CDR3 is 13 amino acids long. CDR3 in DNA: TGTGCCAGCAGACGGACAGACTCCTACGAGCAGTACTTC. Translation gives CASRRTDSYEQYF.

The CDR3 protein is CASSEIGRGANEQFF. In DNA form, the CDR3 reads TGTGCCAGCAGTGAAATTGGCAGGGGGGCGAATGAGCAGTTCTTC. The J gene is TRBJ2-1, the V gene TRBV6-1, with D possibly matching TRBD1 (7 bases). The V end was cut by 2 bases, the J end by 7 bases, with 15 bases between. CDR3 length: 15 amino acids. Per germline, CDR1 MNHNS and CDR2 SASEGT.

The chain couples TRBV6-5 to TRBJ2-3; 9 nucleotides agree with TRBD2. Germline values: CDR1 MNHEY, CDR2 SVGAGI. This CDR3 spans 15 amino acids. The J segment lost 2 bases and the V segment lost 1 base, leaving 1 base of the junction unmatched. CDR3 protein: CASSYLAGATDTQYF. For the CDR3, the DNA is TGTGCCAGCAGTTACTTAGCGGGGGCCACAGATACGCAGTATTTT.

This chain joins TRBV14 and TRBJ2-1; perhaps TRBD2 as D (7 bases). Trimming pared 4 bases from V and 4 bases from J, leaving 17 bases between. This CDR3 spans 16 amino acids. Germline loops: CDR1 SGHDN, CDR2 FVKESK. Here the CDR3 DNA reads TGTGCCAGCAGCCGGGGGGGCGAGGGGATTTACAATGAGCAGTTCTTC. Translation: CASSRGGEGIYNEQFF.

The V gene is TRBV7-7, the J gene TRBJ2-2, with 11 positions matching TRBD1. Germline V gene sequence: CDR1 SSHAT, CDR2 FNYEAQ (reference sequence). This CDR3 spans 15 amino acids. Trimming at V came to 5 bases and at J to 7 bases, leaving 6 bases not matched to a gene. CDR3 loop: CASSHGQGASGELFF. CDR3 DNA sequence: TGTGCCAGCAGCCATGGACAGGGGGCGAGCGGGGAGCTGTTTTTT.

This chain connects TRBV6-6 to TRBJ1-5, with 7 bases that match TRBD1. The CDR3 loop spans 13 amino acids. V lost 6 bases and J lost 4; bases outside the gene matches: 3. Germline lookup yields CDR1 MNHNY and CDR2 SVGAGI (reference sequence). The CDR3 bases are TGTGCCAGCAGGGGACAGATAAATCAGCCCCAGCATTTT. Its protein product is CASRGQINQPQHF.

The rearrangement joins TRBV3-1 (or the pseudogene TRBV3-2) to TRBJ2-5; D possibly corresponds to TRBD2 (7 bases). This CDR3 is built from 16 residues. From germline, CDR1 is LGHDT and CDR2 YNNKEL (reference sequence). V was cut by 1 base and J by 1 base, with 13 bases left in between. CDR3: CASSQGTAGLQETQYF. CDR3 sequence (DNA): TGTGCCAGCAGCCAAGGGACAGCGGGGCTCCAAGAGACCCAGTACTTC.

This clone was seen at least ten times. This chain connects TRBV12-3 or TRBV12-4 to TRBJ2-2; no definite D call. The V and J ends lost 2 bases and 5 bases respectively, with 6 bases between them. CDR3 size: 13 residues. The CDR3 nucleotides are TGTGCCAGCAGTTTATCCGTGACCGGGGAGCTGTTTTTT. Translating it yields CASSLSVTGELFF.

The chain has TRBV18 and TRBJ1-4; D is unresolved. V shed 1 base and J shed 7 bases, with 13 bases lying between them. The CDR3 is 15 amino acids. Germline V gene sequence: CDR1 KGHSH, CDR2 LQKENI. CDR3 sequence (DNA): TGTGCCAGCTCACCACTTCCAGGACGGGGTGAAAAACTGTTTTTT. As protein: CASSPLPGRGEKLFF.

The genes are TRBV5-4 and TRBJ2-3; 11 nucleotides line up with TRBD1. The germline CDR1 and CDR2 sequences are SGHNT and YYREEE (reference sequence). V was clipped by 4 bases and J by 1 base; unmatched bases: 5. The CDR3 sequence is 16 residues long. The CDR3 region has the DNA TGTGCCAGCAGCAGGACAGGGGGCGTCGGCACAGATACGCAGTATTTT. This translates into CASSRTGGVGTDTQYF.

The rearrangement joins TRBV7-3 to TRBJ2-3; weak D call: TRBD1 (5 bases). The CDR3 spans 15 residues. Trimming left V 6 bases short and J 0 bases short, with 13 bases between. CDR1 SGHTA and CDR2 FQGTGA come from the germline V gene. CDR3: CASSSATASTDTQYF. CDR3 DNA: TGTGCCAGCAGTTCCGCGACAGCTAGCACAGATACGCAGTATTTT. Drawing the rest from reference TRBV7-3 and TRBJ2-3, the complete variable domain is GAGVSQTPSNKVTEKGKYVELRCDPISGHTALYWYRQSLGQGPEFLIYFQGTGAADDSGLPNDRFFAVRPEGSVSTLKIQRTERGDSAVYLCASSSATASTDTQYFGPGTRLTVL.

V and J are TRBV7-8 and TRBJ2-5; TRBD2 might be the D (5 bases). Deletions cut 4 bases from V and 5 bases from J, with 26 bases between. The CDR3 has 18 amino acids. In germline, CDR1 is SGHVS, CDR2 FQNEAQ. CDR3 sequence: CASSSPSTGDPRGETQYF. The CDR3 coding sequence is TGTGCCAGCAGCTCACCAAGCACCGGCGATCCTCGAGGGGAGACCCAGTACTTC.

This chain joins TRBV21-1 and TRBJ2-1; the table's D call TRBD1 went unverified against the DNA. TRBV21-1 is described as a pseudogene. The CDR3 runs 15 residues. CDR3 region: CASSTRDRGSNEQFF. CDR3 nucleotides: TGTGCCAGCAGCACCCGGGACAGGGGGTCCAATGAGCAGTTCTTC.

The chain combines TRBV9 with TRBJ1-1; D is undetermined. The CDR3 totals 14 residues. Deletions cut 0 bases from V and 1 base from J, with 7 bases between. Germline V gene sequence: CDR1 SGDLS, CDR2 YYNGEE. The CDR3 nucleotides read TGTGCCAGCAGCGTAGTATCGAGGAACACTGAAGCTTTCTTT. Protein: CASSVVSRNTEAFF.

The chain combines TRBV12-5 with TRBJ2-3, with 8 bases matching TRBD2. Germline V CDR1 and CDR2: LGHNT, FRNRAP. The ends lost 7 bases at V and 4 bases at J; junction bases unmatched: 10. The CDR3 length is 15 residues. The CDR3 is CASAPAGDIADTQYF. The CDR3 DNA reads as TGTGCTAGTGCCCCAGCGGGGGATATTGCAGATACGCAGTATTTT.

This clone showed up just a few times. The V call is TRBV10-3, the J call TRBJ1-5; possibly TRBD1 for D (5 bases). CDR1 is ENHRY and CDR2 is SYGVKD in the germline V gene. The CDR3 has 19 residues. The V end lost 3 bases, the J end lost 2 bases, and 23 bases lay between the germline ends. The CDR3 reads CAISDVPVGRLGRNQPQHF. The CDR3 region has the DNA TGTGCCATCAGTGACGTCCCAGTGGGGCGGCTGGGTCGCAATCAGCCCCAGCATTTT.

The gene calls are TRBV20-1 and TRBJ2-1; 9 bases map to TRBD2. V lost 3 bases to trimming and J lost 1 base; unmatched junction nucleotides: 4. Germline CDR1 is DFQATT and CDR2 is SNEGSKA (reference sequence). CDR3 length: 15 amino acids. The chain's CDR3 is CSASGTSKSYNEQFF. The CDR3 DNA follows: TGCAGTGCTAGTGGGACTAGCAAATCCTACAATGAGCAGTTCTTC.

The gene calls are TRBV27 and TRBJ2-7, with D perhaps matching TRBD2 (5 bases). CDR3 length: 14 residues. The V and J ends lost 1 base and 2 bases respectively, with 9 bases between them. Germline lookup yields CDR1 MNHEY and CDR2 SMNVEV (reference sequence). CDR3 sequence: CASSLYSGPYEQYF. The CDR3 DNA reads as TGTGCCAGCAGTTTATACAGCGGACCCTACGAGCAGTACTTC.